This entry features one T cell receptor beta chain sequence. As yet, its antigen is unknown. This beta chain turned up in a library designed for alpha chains; as an off-target read, its abundance says little. The CDR3 covers 17 residues. Per germline, CDR1 DFQATT and CDR2 SNEGSKA (reference sequence). V was pared by 5 bases and J by 7 bases, with 29 bases between. The sample comes from a study of spatial heterogeneity in lung cancer. Study background: Strongly correlated with TCR transcript counts in tumor regions was a T cell module score, which was a transcriptional module score calculated from matched bulk RNA-seq. A unique TCR and UMI combination showed up more than ten times in raw reads, on average.

Each molecule of TCR cDNA was tagged with one unique molecular identifier. In TCRdb, the 5' RACE reads were re-called with MiXCR into one record per CDR3 protein. The sample yields approximately 18,000 distinct CDR3 sequences, around a tenth seen once. Study findings and constraints: It was found that expanded intratumoral alpha and beta TCR counts tracked tumor mutation counts.

The time point denotes: sample taken at primary tumor resection. The study sequenced unsorted whole RNA from tumor, nontumor lung or frozen PBMC. The V call is TRBV20-1, the J call TRBJ2-5; D is possibly TRBD1 (7 bases). The sequenced sample was lung tumor tissue, obtained at surgery. This TCR was recovered from a female donor with early-stage non-small cell lung cancer. The CDR3 loop reads CSARPPSRGAGQGTQYF. DNA for the CDR3: TGCAGTGCTCGACCACCTAGCAGGGGGGCCGGGCAGGGGACCCAGTACTTC.